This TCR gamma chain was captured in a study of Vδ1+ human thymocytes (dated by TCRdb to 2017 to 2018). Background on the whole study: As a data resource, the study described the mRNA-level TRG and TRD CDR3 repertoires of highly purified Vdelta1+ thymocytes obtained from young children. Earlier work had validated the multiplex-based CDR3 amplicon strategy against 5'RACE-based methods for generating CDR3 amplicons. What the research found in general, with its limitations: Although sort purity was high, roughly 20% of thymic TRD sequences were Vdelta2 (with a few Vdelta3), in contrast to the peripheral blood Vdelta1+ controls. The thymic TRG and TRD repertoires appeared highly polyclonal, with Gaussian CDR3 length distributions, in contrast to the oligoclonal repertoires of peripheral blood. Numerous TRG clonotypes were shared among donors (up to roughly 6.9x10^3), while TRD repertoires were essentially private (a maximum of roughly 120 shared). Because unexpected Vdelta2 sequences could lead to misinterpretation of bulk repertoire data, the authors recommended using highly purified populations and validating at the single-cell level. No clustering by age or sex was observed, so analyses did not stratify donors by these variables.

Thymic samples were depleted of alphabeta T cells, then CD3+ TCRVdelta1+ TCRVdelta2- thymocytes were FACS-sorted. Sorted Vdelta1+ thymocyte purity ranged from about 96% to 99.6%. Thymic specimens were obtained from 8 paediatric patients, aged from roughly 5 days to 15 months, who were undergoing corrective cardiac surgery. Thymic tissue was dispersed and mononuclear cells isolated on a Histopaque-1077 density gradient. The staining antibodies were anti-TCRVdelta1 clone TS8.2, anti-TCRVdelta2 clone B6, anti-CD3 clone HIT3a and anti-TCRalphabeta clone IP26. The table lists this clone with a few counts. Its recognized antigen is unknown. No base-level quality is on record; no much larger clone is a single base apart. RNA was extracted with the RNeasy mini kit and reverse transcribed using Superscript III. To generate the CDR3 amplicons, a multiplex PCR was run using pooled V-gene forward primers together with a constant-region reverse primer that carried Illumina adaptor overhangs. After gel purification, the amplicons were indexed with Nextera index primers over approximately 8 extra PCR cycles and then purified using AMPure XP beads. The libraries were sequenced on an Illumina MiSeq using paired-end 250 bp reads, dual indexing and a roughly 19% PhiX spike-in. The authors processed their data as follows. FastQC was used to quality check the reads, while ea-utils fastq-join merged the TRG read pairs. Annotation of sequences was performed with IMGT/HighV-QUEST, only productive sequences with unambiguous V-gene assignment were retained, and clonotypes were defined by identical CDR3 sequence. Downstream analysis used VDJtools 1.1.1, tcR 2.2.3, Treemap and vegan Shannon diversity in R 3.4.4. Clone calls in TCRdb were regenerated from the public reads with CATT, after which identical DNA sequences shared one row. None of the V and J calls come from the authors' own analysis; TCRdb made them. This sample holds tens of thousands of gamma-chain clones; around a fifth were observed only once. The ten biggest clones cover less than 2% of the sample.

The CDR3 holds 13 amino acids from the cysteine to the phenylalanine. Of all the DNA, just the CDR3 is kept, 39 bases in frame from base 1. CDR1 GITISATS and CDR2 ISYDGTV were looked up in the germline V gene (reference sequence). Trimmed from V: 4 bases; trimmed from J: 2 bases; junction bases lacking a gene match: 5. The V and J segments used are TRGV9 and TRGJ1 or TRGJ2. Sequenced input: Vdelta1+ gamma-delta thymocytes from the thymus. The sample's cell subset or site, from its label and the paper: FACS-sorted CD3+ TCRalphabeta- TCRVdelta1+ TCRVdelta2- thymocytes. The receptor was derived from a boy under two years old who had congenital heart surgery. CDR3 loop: CALWDWDYYKKLF. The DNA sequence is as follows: TGTGCCTTGTGGGACTGGGATTATTATAAGAAACTCTTT.